This T cell receptor beta chain was recorded in a study of T cells after yellow fever vaccination. Study-level background: With SMART-Seq v4 Ultra Low Input, the fractions containing low cell numbers were prepared. Notes on the study in general: Only a minor proportion of clonotypes was detected across both CD4 and CD8 compartments. Most primary-vaccination clones reappeared after the booster (approximately 97% CD4, approximately 88% CD8).

This clonotype was observed at least ten times. Its antigen remains unknown. TCR cDNA was made by 5'RACE template switching, adding a universal primer site and UMIs. In TCRdb, the 5' RACE reads were re-called with MiXCR into one record per CDR3 protein. The repertoire includes about 150,000 distinct CDR3 sequences, about 6.2% of them detected once, and less than 3% sits in the top ten. The CDR3 covers 14 residues. Germline lookup yields CDR1 MNHEY and CDR2 SMNVEV (reference sequence). V was shortened by 3 bases and J by 4 bases, with 9 bases between the two germline ends. The sample consisted of CD4+ T cells sorted from PBMCs, taken on the day of the first yellow fever vaccination. This rearrangement joins TRBV27 to TRBJ2-2; D might be TRBD2 (6 bases). This TCR derives from a man aged 18-30 years who received the YFV17D yellow fever vaccine. The DNA of the CDR3 is TGTGCCAGCAGTTTCCCCGGGGGCACCGGGGAGCTGTTTTTT. It yields the protein CASSFPGGTGELFF.